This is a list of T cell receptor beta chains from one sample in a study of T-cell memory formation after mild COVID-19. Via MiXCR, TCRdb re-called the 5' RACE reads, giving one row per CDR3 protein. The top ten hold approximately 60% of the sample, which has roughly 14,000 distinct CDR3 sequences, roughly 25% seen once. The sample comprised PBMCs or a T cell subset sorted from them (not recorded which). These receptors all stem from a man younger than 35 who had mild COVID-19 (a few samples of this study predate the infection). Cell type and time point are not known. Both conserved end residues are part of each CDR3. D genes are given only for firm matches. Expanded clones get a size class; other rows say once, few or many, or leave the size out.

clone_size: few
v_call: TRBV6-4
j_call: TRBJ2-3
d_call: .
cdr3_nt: TGTGCCAGCAGTGCCAGGGCTTATAGCACAGATACGCAGTATTTT
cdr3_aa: CASSARAYSTDTQYF

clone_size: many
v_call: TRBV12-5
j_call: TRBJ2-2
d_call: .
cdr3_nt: TGTGCTAGTGGTTTGACGCCGAAAGTGGGGAACGGGGAGCTGTTTTTT
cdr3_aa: CASGLTPKVGNGELFF

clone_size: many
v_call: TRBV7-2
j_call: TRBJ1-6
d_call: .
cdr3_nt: TGTGCCAGCAGCCGACAGAATTCACCCCTCCACTTT
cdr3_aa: CASSRQNSPLHF

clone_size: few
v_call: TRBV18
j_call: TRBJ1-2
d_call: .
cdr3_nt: TGTGCCAGCTCACCCCTGGCAGGCTACACCTTC
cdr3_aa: CASSPLAGYTF

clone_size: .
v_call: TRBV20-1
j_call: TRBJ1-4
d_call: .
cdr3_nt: TGCAGTGCCGTAGTCCTCCCCATGGGGGGTCCTAATTTCCTTAATGAAAAACTGTTTTTT
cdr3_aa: CSAVVLPMGGPNFLNEKLFF

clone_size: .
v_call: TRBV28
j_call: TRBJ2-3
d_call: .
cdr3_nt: TGTGCCAGCAGTTTAACAGATACGCAGTATTTT
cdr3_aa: CASSLTDTQYF

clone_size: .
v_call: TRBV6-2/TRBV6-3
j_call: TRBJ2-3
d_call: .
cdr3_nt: TGTGCCAGCAGTCATACAGATACGCAGTATTTT
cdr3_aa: CASSHTDTQYF

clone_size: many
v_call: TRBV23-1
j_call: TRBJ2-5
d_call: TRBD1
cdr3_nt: TGCGCCAGTACCGGGACAGGACTTCTCCGGACCCAGTACTTC
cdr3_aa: CASTGTGLLRTQYF

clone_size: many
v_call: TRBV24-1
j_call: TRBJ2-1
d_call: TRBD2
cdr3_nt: TGTGCCACCAGTGATCCCCAGCGGGATTCCTACAATGAGCAGTTCTTC
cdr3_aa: CATSDPQRDSYNEQFF

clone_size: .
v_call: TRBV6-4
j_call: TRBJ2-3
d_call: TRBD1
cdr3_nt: TGTGCCAGCAAAAGTCAGGGGGCAGATACGCAGTATTTT
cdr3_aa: CASKSQGADTQYF

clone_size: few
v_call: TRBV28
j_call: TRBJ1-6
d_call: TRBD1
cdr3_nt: TGTGCCAGCAGTTTTGCTGCTTATTGGGACAGGACTGATTCACCCCTCCACTTT
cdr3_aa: CASSFAAYWDRTDSPLHF

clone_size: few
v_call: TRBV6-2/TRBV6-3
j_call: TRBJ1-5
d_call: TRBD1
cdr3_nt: TGTGCCAGCAGTTACGGACAGGGTGATCAGCCCCAGCATTTT
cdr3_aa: CASSYGQGDQPQHF

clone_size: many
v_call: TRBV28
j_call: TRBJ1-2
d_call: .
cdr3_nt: TGTGCCAGCAGTTTCCTGCCCGGGGGGGACTCCCATGGCTACACCTTC
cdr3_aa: CASSFLPGGDSHGYTF

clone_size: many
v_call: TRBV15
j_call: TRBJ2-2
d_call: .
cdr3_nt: TGTGCCACCAGCTTACGCCGCTGGCAACCGAACACCGGGGAGCTGTTTTTT
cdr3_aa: CATSLRRWQPNTGELFF

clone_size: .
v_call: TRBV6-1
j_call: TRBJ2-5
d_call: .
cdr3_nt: TGTGCCAGCATCCCTGGAGGGGTGGAGACCCAGTACTTC
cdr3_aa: CASIPGGVETQYF

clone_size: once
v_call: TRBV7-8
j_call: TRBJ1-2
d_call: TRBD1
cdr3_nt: TGTGCCAGCAGCACATGGACAGGGGAGGGGAACTATGGCTACACCTTC
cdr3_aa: CASSTWTGEGNYGYTF

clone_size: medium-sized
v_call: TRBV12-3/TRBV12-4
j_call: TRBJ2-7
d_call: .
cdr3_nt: TGTGCCAGCACAGGCAGAAGGGGCGCCTACGAGCAGTACTTC
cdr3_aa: CASTGRRGAYEQYF

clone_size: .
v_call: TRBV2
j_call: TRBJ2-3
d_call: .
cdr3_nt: TGTGCCAGCGGTCACGGGGACCCGGGCACAGATACGCAGTATTTT
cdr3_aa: CASGHGDPGTDTQYF

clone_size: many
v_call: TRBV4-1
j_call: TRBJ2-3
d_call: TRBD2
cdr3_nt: TGCGCCAGCAGCTCGCCCGGCGCTAGCGGTAGTAGCACAGATACGCAGTATTTT
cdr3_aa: CASSSPGASGSSTDTQYF

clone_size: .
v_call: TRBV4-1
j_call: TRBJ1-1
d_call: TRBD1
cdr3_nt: TGCGCCAGCAGCCAAGTTCGGGACAGGGGTGAAGCTTTCTTT
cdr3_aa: CASSQVRDRGEAFF

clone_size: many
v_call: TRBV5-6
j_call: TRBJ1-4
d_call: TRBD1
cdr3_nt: TGTGCCAGCAGCTCTACCGGGACAGGGGTAGAATGGCGGATGGCTAATGAAAAACTGTTTTTT
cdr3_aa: CASSSTGTGVEWRMANEKLFF

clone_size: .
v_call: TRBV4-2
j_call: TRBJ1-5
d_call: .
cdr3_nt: TGTGCCAGCAGCCAACCGGGCAGAAATCAGCCCCAGCATTTT
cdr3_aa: CASSQPGRNQPQHF